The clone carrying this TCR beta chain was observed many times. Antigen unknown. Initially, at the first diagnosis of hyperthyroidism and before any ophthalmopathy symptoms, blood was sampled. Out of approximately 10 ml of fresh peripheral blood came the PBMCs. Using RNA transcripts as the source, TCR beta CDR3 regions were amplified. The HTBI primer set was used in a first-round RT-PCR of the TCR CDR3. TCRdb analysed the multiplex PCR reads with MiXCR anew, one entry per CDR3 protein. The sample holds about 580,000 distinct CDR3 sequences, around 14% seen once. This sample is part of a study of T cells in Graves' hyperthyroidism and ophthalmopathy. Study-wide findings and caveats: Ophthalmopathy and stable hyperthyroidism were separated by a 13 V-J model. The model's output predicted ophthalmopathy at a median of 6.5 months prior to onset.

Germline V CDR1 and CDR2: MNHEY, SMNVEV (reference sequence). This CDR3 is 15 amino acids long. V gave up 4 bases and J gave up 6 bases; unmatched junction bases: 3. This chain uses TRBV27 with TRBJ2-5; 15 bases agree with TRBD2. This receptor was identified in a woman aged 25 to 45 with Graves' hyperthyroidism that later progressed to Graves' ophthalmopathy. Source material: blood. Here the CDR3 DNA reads TGTGCCAGCAGTTGGGGACTAGCGGGAGGAAAGACCCAGTACTTC. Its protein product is CASSWGLAGGKTQYF.